This entry lists 26 T cell receptor beta chains sequenced from one sample in a study of shared clonotypes between healthy human individuals (dated by TCRdb to 2018 to 2021). The method behind the library was the immunoSEQ multiplex PCR assay. TCRdb provides this immuneACCESS table in a form limited to in-frame rearrangements. Some clones are lacking; in checked studies, under half of them reflect an unresolved V gene, and why the rest are absent is not known. The sample includes some 96,000 clones, with around 43% observed a single time. The ten largest clonotypes hold less than 15% of the sample. Specimen: PBMCs. All receptors derive from a woman aged 40 to 55 in good health. Some clones in this sample may be carry-over from other donors' samples.

In this sample, this clone turned up many times. Other DNA sequences in this sample translate to the same CDR3. The chain is built from TRBV10-2 and TRBJ2-7; D is unresolved. CDR3 size: 11 residues. Germline V gene sequence: CDR1 WSHSY, CDR2 SAAADI. V dropped 3 bases and J dropped 4 bases, with 4 bases sitting between them. The DNA of the CDR3 is TGCGCCAGCAGTGACCGTTACGAGCAGTACTTC. Encoded protein: CASSDRYEQYF.

This clone was seen ten or more times. Its ends do not fully match the called genes, so a read error is possible. This chain joins TRBV19 and TRBJ2-4, with D tentatively TRBD2 (5 bases). CDR3 length equals 11 residues. Germline V gene data show CDR1 as LNHDA and CDR2 as SQIVND (reference sequence). CDR3 sequence: CASSIGREQSF. The DNA of the CDR3 is TGTGCCAGTAGTATCGGTCGGGAACAGAGCTTC. The whole variable domain, remainder taken from reference TRBV19 and TRBJ2-4, is DGGITQSPKYLFRKEGQNVTLSCEQNLNHDAMYWYRQDPGQGLRLIYYSQIVNDFQKGDIAEGYSVSREKKESFPLTVTSAQKNPTAFYLCASSIGREQSFGAGTRLSVL.

The J gene is TRBJ2-7, the V gene TRBV5-6; D is unclear. With 0 bases removed from V and 6 bases from J, the gap between germline ends came to 7 bases. The CDR3 extends over 12 amino acids. Germline values: CDR1 SGHDT, CDR2 YYEEEE. DNA for the CDR3: TGTGCCAGCAGCTTGGGCAGTGGCGAGCAGTACTTC. This encodes CASSLGSGEQYF.

The chain couples TRBV5-1 to TRBJ2-5, with 10 bases aligning to TRBD2. The DNA end lines up better with TRBJ2-7; the J call may be wrong. The CDR3 totals 14 residues. The germline CDR1 and CDR2 sequences are SGHRS and YFSETQ. CDR3: CASSRVAGGYEQYF. For the CDR3, the DNA is TGCGCCAGCAGTAGGGTAGCGGGAGGCTACGAGCAGTACTTC.

At least ten counts were recorded for this clone. The rearrangement uses TRBV19 and TRBJ1-4; TRBD1 is a possible D gene (5 bases). Looked up from germline, CDR1 is LNHDA and CDR2 is SQIVND (reference sequence). V lost 3 bases and J lost 8, with 7 bases in between. The CDR3 loop spans 12 amino acids. The CDR3 coding sequence is TGTGCCAGTAGTATGGGGGTCGAAAAACTGTTTTTT. Amino acids: CASSMGVEKLFF.

As for this clone: At one end, the junction sequence differs from germline, possibly due to a read error. The genes are TRBV6-1 and TRBJ1-2, with TRBD1 matching 10 bases. The CDR3 consists of 13 residues. CDR1 MNHNS and CDR2 SASEGT come from the germline V gene. This chain's CDR3 is CAISESGQGGYTF. The CDR3 DNA reads as TGTGCCATCAGTGAGTCGGGACAGGGGGGCTACACCTTC.

Comments on this clone: A far more abundant clone sits one base away, making this likely a read error. The rearrangement uses TRBV30 and TRBJ1-5; D gene ambiguous. Germline V gives CDR1 GTSNPN, CDR2 SVGIG (reference sequence). This CDR3 spans 13 amino acids. The CDR3 here is CAWGVRVNQPQHF. The CDR3 bases are TGTGCCTGGGGTGTACGGGTCAATCAGCCCCAGCATTTT.

This chain uses TRBV7-2 with TRBJ2-1; 7 nucleotides match TRBD1. The CDR3 spans 15 residues. With 8 bases clipped from V and 6 bases from J, the junction kept 13 bases outside the gene matches. From germline, CDR1 is SGHTA and CDR2 FQGNSA. The CDR3 loop is CASSPTGAGGNEQFF. The CDR3 region has the DNA TGTGCCAGCTCCCCCACCGGGGCAGGGGGCAATGAGCAGTTCTTC.

This clone was counted many times. The chain carries TRBV4-1 and TRBJ1-1, with a tentative D call TRBD1 (5 bases). The CDR3 is 14 amino acids. Trimming left V 5 bases short and J 1 base short, with 11 bases between. From germline, CDR1 is MGHRA and CDR2 YSYEKL. The CDR3 region has the DNA TGCGCCAGCAGCAGCCCGACAGCGAACACTGAAGCTTTCTTT. Residues: CASSSPTANTEAFF.

The genes are TRBV7-8 and TRBJ2-5, with a possible D match to TRBD1 (6 bases). V was shortened by 5 bases and J by 5 bases, with 12 bases between the two germline ends. This CDR3 comprises 13 residues. Germline CDR1 reads SGHVS; CDR2 reads FQNEAQ. The CDR3 reads CASSRDRRETQYF. For the CDR3, the DNA is TGTGCCAGCAGCCGAGACAGGAGGGAGACCCAGTACTTC.

V is TRBV7-9 and J is TRBJ1-1, with 8 bases fitting TRBD1. The CDR3 has 15 amino acids. Germline lookup yields CDR1 SEHNR and CDR2 FQNEAQ (reference sequence). The V and J ends lost 7 bases and 3 bases, in that order; junction bases with no gene match: 10. CDR3 in amino acids: CASTPQTGAYTEAFF. The CDR3 DNA reads as TGTGCCAGCACCCCGCAGACAGGGGCGTACACTGAAGCTTTCTTT. The whole variable domain, filled in from reference TRBV7-9 and TRBJ1-1, reads DTGVSQNPRHKITKRGQNVTFRCDPISEHNRLYWYRQTLGQGPEFLTYFQNEAQLEKSRLLSDRFSAERPKGSFSTLEIQRTEQGDSAMYLCASTPQTGAYTEAFFGQGTRLTVV.

Points on this clone: At one end, the junction sequence differs from germline, possibly due to a read error. CDR3 DNA sequence: TGCGCCAGCAGCCAACTAGTGGGGTACGAGCAGTACTTC. Translation gives CASSQLVGYEQYF. The gene calls are TRBV7-8 and TRBJ2-7, with D tentatively TRBD2 (5 bases). The CDR3 totals 13 residues. Germline loops: CDR1 SGHVS, CDR2 FQNEAQ.

CDR3 amino acids: CASSVDVGGPQEQYF. The CDR3 coding sequence is TGTGCCAGCAGCGTAGACGTGGGAGGGCCTCAGGAGCAGTACTTC. The chain combines TRBV9 with TRBJ2-5; 7 bases fit TRBD2. The germline gives CDR1 SGDLS, CDR2 YYNGEE. The trim removed 0 bases at V and 11 bases at J, leaving 13 bases unmatched. The CDR3 spans 15 residues.

The chain carries TRBV7-6 and TRBJ2-3; 10 nucleotides match TRBD2. V shed 5 bases and J 4 bases; nucleotides not matched to a gene: 6. Germline-derived CDR1 and CDR2 are SGHVS and FNYEAQ. The CDR3 is made up of 15 amino acids. The DNA of the CDR3 is TGTGCCAGCAGCCCCGGACTAGCGGTCGCAGATACGCAGTATTTT. Protein product: CASSPGLAVADTQYF.

This clone was recorded only once. J is TRBJ2-1 and V is TRBV10-2, with 10 bases identical to TRBD2. This CDR3 has 13 amino acids. CDR1 and CDR2 from the germline V gene are WSHSY and SAAADI. Trimming removed 9 bases from V and 4 bases from J; junction bases left unmatched: 3. CDR3 region: CASRTSGYNEQFF. CDR3 sequence (DNA): TGCGCCAGTCGGACTAGCGGTTACAATGAGCAGTTCTTC.

This clone was recorded once. This chain uses TRBV11-2 with TRBJ2-7; D possibly corresponds to TRBD2 (5 bases). This CDR3 spans 16 amino acids. From germline, CDR1 is SGHAT and CDR2 FQNNGV. V was clipped by 4 bases and J by 1 base, with 17 bases between them. The chain's CDR3 is CASSSTVGVGSYEQYF. As DNA, the CDR3 is TGTGCCAGCAGCTCTACCGTGGGAGTTGGGTCCTACGAGCAGTACTTC.

This clone was detected a few times. This rearrangement joins TRBV28 to TRBJ2-7; D might be TRBD1 (6 bases). The V gene lost 7 bases and the J gene lost 6 bases, with 13 bases spanning the gap. The germline V gene encodes CDR1 MDHEN and CDR2 SYDVKM. The CDR3 spans 12 residues. The CDR3 DNA follows: TGTGCCAGCAAAAGGGACACTCGCGAGCAGTACTTC. Protein sequence: CASKRDTREQYF.

This clone was seen once. The rearrangement links TRBV6-6 to TRBJ1-4; possible D gene TRBD1, 6 bases. The germline V gene encodes CDR1 MNHNY and CDR2 SVGAGI (reference sequence). The CDR3 has 14 residues. Trimming removed 5 bases at V and 4 bases at J, with 11 bases between. CDR3 nucleotide sequence: TGTGCCAGCAGTCCCGACAGGAATAATGAAAAACTGTTTTTT. Protein sequence: CASSPDRNNEKLFF.

The rearrangement joins TRBV6-4 to TRBJ2-2, with D possibly matching TRBD1 (6 bases). Trimming pared 6 bases from V and 2 bases from J, leaving 16 bases between. CDR3 length equals 16 residues. The germline V gene has CDR1 MRHNA and CDR2 SNTAGT. The CDR3 loop reads CASSLDSDLNTGELFF. Written as DNA, the CDR3 is TGTGCCAGCAGCCTGGACAGCGACCTTAACACCGGGGAGCTGTTTTTT.

This chain connects TRBV5-1 to TRBJ1-5; D gene unclear. The germline gives CDR1 SGHRS, CDR2 YFSETQ. There are 14 residues in the CDR3. Trimming cost V 0 bases and J 3 bases, with 7 bases left between them. This chain's CDR3 is CASSLGGNNQPQHF. The DNA for the CDR3 is TGCGCCAGCAGCTTGGGAGGGAACAATCAGCCCCAGCATTTT. The entire variable domain, with the rest obtained from reference TRBV5-1 and TRBJ1-5, is as follows: KAGVTQTPRYLIKTRGQQVTLSCSPISGHRSVSWYQQTPGQGLQFLFEYFSETQRNKGNFPGRFSGRQFSNSRSEMNVSTLELGDSALYLCASSLGGNNQPQHFGDGTRLSIL.

This clone was observed a single time. V gene TRBV7-9 combines with J gene TRBJ2-5; the D gene could be TRBD1 or TRBD2 (5 bases each). Germline V CDR1 and CDR2: SEHNR, FQNEAQ (reference sequence). V was pared by 10 bases and J by 3 bases, with 15 bases between. The CDR3 contains 13 residues. The chain's CDR3 is CATSGRQKETQYF. The CDR3 region has the DNA TGTGCCACGTCGGGAAGACAGAAAGAGACCCAGTACTTC.

This clone was counted between two and nine times. The rearrangement joins TRBV19 to TRBJ1-5; D remains ambiguous. The germline CDR1 and CDR2 sequences are LNHDA and SQIVND (reference sequence). V was shortened by 6 bases and J by 0 bases, with 9 bases between the two germline ends. CDR3 length: 14 amino acids. The chain's CDR3 is CASRAGYSNQPQHF. In DNA, the CDR3 is TGTGCCAGTAGGGCAGGTTATAGCAATCAGCCCCAGCATTTT. The complete variable domain, with remaining parts taken from reference TRBV19 and TRBJ1-5, reads DGGITQSPKYLFRKEGQNVTLSCEQNLNHDAMYWYRQDPGQGLRLIYYSQIVNDFQKGDIAEGYSVSREKKESFPLTVTSAQKNPTAFYLCASRAGYSNQPQHFGDGTRLSIL.

Turning to this clone: A far more abundant clone sits one base away, making this likely a read error. Within the sample, other DNA sequences also encode this same CDR3. CDR3: CSASPHDEQYF. The DNA for the CDR3 is TGCAGTGCTAGCCCCCACGACGAGCAGTACTTC. The chain links TRBV20-1 to TRBJ2-5; D is ambiguous. The closer fit of TRBJ2-7 to the DNA end suggests the J call may be wrong. This CDR3 spans 11 amino acids. Germline V lookup: CDR1 DFQATT, CDR2 SNEGSKA (reference sequence).

In its sample, this clone was seen many times. V gene TRBV27 combines with J gene TRBJ1-1; tentative D call: TRBD1 (6 bases). The CDR3 length is 15 residues. Per germline, CDR1 MNHEY and CDR2 SMNVEV (reference sequence). Trimming removed 5 bases from V and 5 bases from J, with 18 bases in between. CDR3 sequence reads: CASSPLAGVRTEAFF. The CDR3 DNA reads TGTGCCAGCAGTCCTCTCGCAGGGGTCAGGACTGAAGCTTTCTTT.

This clone has ten or more counts. The V call is TRBV28, the J call TRBJ2-3; a weak D match, TRBD1 (6 bases). Trimming took 0 bases from V and 6 from J, leaving 10 bases between them. Germline V gene lookup returns CDR1 MDHEN and CDR2 SYDVKM. The CDR3 is 14 amino acids. CDR3 sequence (DNA): TGTGCCAGCAGTTTATGGCCCCAGGGGGATACGCAGTATTTT. Residues: CASSLWPQGDTQYF.

The chain has TRBV2 and TRBJ1-4; a weak D match, TRBD1 (6 bases). Germline-derived CDR1 and CDR2 are SNHLY and FYNNEI. The V and J ends lost 3 bases and 4 bases respectively, with 12 bases between them. CDR3 size: 15 residues. The CDR3 sequence is CASSDQGPINEKLFF. The CDR3 nucleotides are TGTGCCAGCAGTGACCAGGGGCCCATTAATGAAAAACTGTTTTTT. Combining the CDR3 with reference TRBV2 and TRBJ1-4 gives the whole variable domain EPEVTQTPSHQVTQMGQEVILRCVPISNHLYFYWYRQILGQKVEFLVSFYNNEISEKSEIFDDQFSVERPDGSNFTLKIRSTKLEDSAMYFCASSDQGPINEKLFFGSGTQLSVL.